This T cell receptor (beta chain) was recovered during a study of cytomegalovirus exposure and HLA in healthy donors (dated by TCRdb to the late 2010s). Context from the whole study: According to a later analysis, one platform produced both the roughly 130 validation repertoires and the 620 or so repertoires of the first cohort. High-throughput TCR immunosequencing, statistical association of individual TCRs with disease status, and machine learning were combined to predict cytomegalovirus infection status. A separate validation cohort of 100 to 150 different subjects was used in addition to the 666-subject first cohort. The aim of the study was to test whether cataloging public T cell receptors could identify signatures of past pathogen exposure. Points the paper makes about the study in general: According to the authors, the approach could potentially be generalized to other disease states and immunological phenotypes. A few of the identified cytomegalovirus-associated TCR beta chains were confirmed in vitro to be specific for cytomegalovirus antigens. Across donors, most TCR sequences were observed very rarely, whereas some public TCRs were present in many individuals. The study listed approximately 150 TCR beta chains as associated with cytomegalovirus. In both the original and validation cohorts, the classifier was reported to diagnose cytomegalovirus status with high specificity and sensitivity. Of the cluster scores, about 94% were above 0 in a later analysis, which found that TCRs clustered in the first cohort also tended to co-occur in the 130 or so validation repertoires. A later analysis lacked HLA typing for the validation cohort, so it scored co-occurrence in that cohort across all 110 or so repertoires.

Notes on this clone: Its recognized antigen is unknown. Qualities for individual bases were not recorded, and no much larger clone is one base off.

The donors were included in the validation cohort of some 120 subjects, a group kept apart from the roughly 730-subject first cohort. The library was prepared using the immunoSEQ multiplex PCR assay. The authors processed their data as follows. A statistical classification framework was developed to diagnose cytomegalovirus status using the catalog of TCR beta chain sequences. TCRdb retrieved this table from immuneACCESS and kept in-frame rearrangements only. Not all clones are present; in checked studies, unresolved V genes account for under half, and no reason is known for the remainder. Clone size and the V and J calls come from that table; the DNA yielded D and trimming. For this sample there are around 100,000 clones; 85% to 95% appear just once. Roughly 0.9% of the sample rests with the top ten. This sequence was found in a woman aged 18-29 years in good health and CMV-seronegative. What was sequenced was PBMCs.

The DNA sequence is given as TGTGCCAGCAGCTCACACACGAACACTGAAGCTTTCTTT. It is translated as CASSSHTNTEAFF. The V and J segments used are TRBV7-2 and TRBJ1-1; the D gene cannot be resolved reliably. Its CDR3 holds 13 amino acids, cysteine through phenylalanine. Solely the CDR3 DNA is kept, with 39 bases framed from the first base. Between the V and J ends, shortened by 4 bases and 1 base respectively, the junction contains 7 bases. The germline V gene provides CDR1 SGHTA and CDR2 FQGNSA.